The present T cell receptor beta chain was sequenced within a study of blood T cell repertoires in COVID-19. CDR3 length: 13 residues. CDR1 LNHDA and CDR2 SQIVND come from the germline V gene (reference sequence). The V end was cut by 7 bases, the J end by 1 base, with 10 bases between. Repertoires were generated with immunoSEQ multiplex PCR, while TCRdb's copy carries only in-frame clones and drops some. The repertoire holds around 58,000 clones, with approximately 85% as singletons. V and J are TRBV19 and TRBJ1-2; D possibly corresponds to TRBD1 (5 bases). The clonotype comes from a human donor in a cohort sampled during active COVID-19. The specimen sequenced was peripheral blood. The CDR3 protein is CASTGGNNYGYTF. CDR3 nucleotides: TGTGCCAGTACCGGGGGGAATAACTATGGCTACACCTTC.